These T cell receptor beta chains were read from a single sample in a study of OX40 agonist ivuxolimab in advanced cancers. Repertoires were generated with immunoSEQ multiplex PCR, while TCRdb's copy carries only in-frame clones and drops some. Of around 48,000 clones listed, 80% to 90% are singletons. The sequencing used CD4+ or CD8+ T cells sorted from blood, collected in a trial of the OX40 agonist ivuxolimab. These receptor sequences come from an adult with an advanced solid tumor such as melanoma, head and neck, liver or kidney cancer. The CDR3 runs from the conserved cysteine through the conserved F or W. Fields, in order: D gene, V gene, clone size, J gene, CDR3 DNA, CDR3 protein. A D gene is named only where the DNA matches it firmly. Clone size, where shown, is once, few, many, or a class for clones that have expanded.

D gene: -; V gene: TRBV9; clone size: -; J gene: TRBJ1-5; CDR3 DNA: TGTGCCAGCAGCGGGGGGTCGGGGTTGAAGCCCCAGCATTTT; CDR3 protein: CASSGGSGLKPQHF
D gene: TRBD2; V gene: TRBV2; clone size: -; J gene: TRBJ2-1; CDR3 DNA: TGTGCCAGCAGTGAAGGTTTGGGGGGGGAGCAGTTCTTC; CDR3 protein: CASSEGLGGEQFF
D gene: TRBD1; V gene: TRBV15; clone size: -; J gene: TRBJ2-1; CDR3 DNA: TGTGCCACCAGGAATAGACAGGGGTACAATGAGCAGTTCTTC; CDR3 protein: CATRNRQGYNEQFF
D gene: -; V gene: TRBV11-2; clone size: -; J gene: TRBJ1-2; CDR3 DNA: TGTGCCAGCAGCTTACCCTTGAGGGGCTACACCTTC; CDR3 protein: CASSLPLRGYTF
D gene: TRBD2; V gene: TRBV5-1; clone size: -; J gene: TRBJ2-2; CDR3 DNA: TGCGCCAGCAGCTTGGCTAGCGGGAGGTTTCCCGGGGAGCTGTTTTTT; CDR3 protein: CASSLASGRFPGELFF
D gene: -; V gene: TRBV5-1; clone size: -; J gene: TRBJ2-3; CDR3 DNA: TGCGCCAGCAGCTTGGCGGTCAGGAACACAGATACGCAGTATTTT; CDR3 protein: CASSLAVRNTDTQYF
D gene: -; V gene: TRBV2; clone size: -; J gene: TRBJ1-4; CDR3 DNA: TGTGCCAGCAGCCTCTTGCGGGGAAATGAAAAACTGTTTTTT; CDR3 protein: CASSLLRGNEKLFF
D gene: -; V gene: TRBV7-9; clone size: -; J gene: TRBJ2-1; CDR3 DNA: TGTGCCAGCAGCTTAAGCCAGCGGACCAATGAGCAGTTCTTC; CDR3 protein: CASSLSQRTNEQFF
D gene: TRBD1; V gene: TRBV25-1; clone size: -; J gene: TRBJ1-2; CDR3 DNA: TGTGCCAGCAGTGATCTTTTGGACAGGGAAAATGGCTACACCTTC; CDR3 protein: CASSDLLDRENGYTF
D gene: -; V gene: TRBV28; clone size: -; J gene: TRBJ1-5; CDR3 DNA: TGTGCCAGCAGTTTGTATGGGGGCAGCAATCAGCCCCAGCATTTT; CDR3 protein: CASSLYGGSNQPQHF
D gene: -; V gene: TRBV7-6; clone size: once; J gene: TRBJ2-3; CDR3 DNA: TGTGCCAGCAGCTTAGGGGGACAAACAGATACGCAGTATTTT; CDR3 protein: CASSLGGQTDTQYF
D gene: TRBD1; V gene: TRBV2; clone size: -; J gene: TRBJ1-5; CDR3 DNA: TGTGCCAGCGGTGGGACAGGGGGCCTCATGGGCAATCAGCCCCAGCATTTT; CDR3 protein: CASGGTGGLMGNQPQHF
D gene: -; V gene: TRBV6-5; clone size: once; J gene: TRBJ1-1; CDR3 DNA: TGTGCCAGCAGCCCACAGAGTAACACTGAAGCTTTCTTT; CDR3 protein: CASSPQSNTEAFF
D gene: -; V gene: TRBV2; clone size: -; J gene: TRBJ2-2; CDR3 DNA: TGTGCCAGCAGTGAACCTAGCGCGAACACCGGGGAGCTGTTTTTT; CDR3 protein: CASSEPSANTGELFF
D gene: TRBD2; V gene: TRBV7-3; clone size: -; J gene: TRBJ2-7; CDR3 DNA: TGTGCCAGCAGCTTAACCGGGACTAGCGGCTACGAGCAGTACTTC; CDR3 protein: CASSLTGTSGYEQYF
D gene: -; V gene: TRBV21-1; clone size: -; J gene: TRBJ2-7; CDR3 DNA: TGTGCCAGCGGCAAAATGGCGGGGGGCTTATCACTCGAGCAGTACTTC; CDR3 protein: CASGKMAGGLSLEQYF
D gene: -; V gene: TRBV28; clone size: once; J gene: TRBJ2-7; CDR3 DNA: TGTGCCAGCAGTTTACCCTACGAGCAGTACTTC; CDR3 protein: CASSLPYEQYF
D gene: -; V gene: TRBV11-1; clone size: -; J gene: TRBJ2-5; CDR3 DNA: TGTGCCAGCAGCCACGGCCAAGAGACCCAGTACTTC; CDR3 protein: CASSHGQETQYF
D gene: -; V gene: TRBV2; clone size: medium-sized; J gene: TRBJ2-2; CDR3 DNA: TGTGCCAGCACTATCCACACCGGGGAGCTGTTTTTT; CDR3 protein: CASTIHTGELFF
D gene: -; V gene: TRBV6-5; clone size: -; J gene: TRBJ2-7; CDR3 DNA: TGTGCCAGCAGTGAAGGTCCAAAGCAGTACTTC; CDR3 protein: CASSEGPKQYF
D gene: TRBD1; V gene: TRBV29-1; clone size: -; J gene: TRBJ1-2; CDR3 DNA: TGCAGCGGGTATGGACAGGGGGCGCCTGGCTACACCTTC; CDR3 protein: CSGYGQGAPGYTF
D gene: -; V gene: TRBV5-1; clone size: -; J gene: TRBJ2-1; CDR3 DNA: TGCGCCAGCAGCTCCCAAACGGGACCACTCTACAATGAGCAGTTCTTC; CDR3 protein: CASSSQTGPLYNEQFF
D gene: -; V gene: TRBV5-6; clone size: -; J gene: TRBJ1-2; CDR3 DNA: TGTGCCAGCAGTCGCGAGGGACACTATGGCTACACCTTC; CDR3 protein: CASSREGHYGYTF
D gene: TRBD2; V gene: TRBV11-2; clone size: -; J gene: TRBJ2-1; CDR3 DNA: TGTGCCAGCAGCTTTTTAAGAGGACTAGCGAACTACAATGAGCAGTTCTTC; CDR3 protein: CASSFLRGLANYNEQFF
D gene: -; V gene: TRBV11-2; clone size: -; J gene: TRBJ1-3; CDR3 DNA: TGTGCCAGCAGCTTAGAGTGGGGGGACGCCATATATTTT; CDR3 protein: CASSLEWGDAIYF
D gene: -; V gene: TRBV29-1; clone size: once; J gene: TRBJ2-5; CDR3 DNA: TGCAGCGCCCTGCGTCGAGACAGCCAAGAGACCCAGTACTTC; CDR3 protein: CSALRRDSQETQYF
D gene: -; V gene: TRBV19; clone size: -; J gene: TRBJ1-2; CDR3 DNA: TGTGCCAGTAGTAACAGAGTTCTAGGCTACACCTTC; CDR3 protein: CASSNRVLGYTF
D gene: -; V gene: TRBV19; clone size: -; J gene: TRBJ2-7; CDR3 DNA: TGTGCCAGTAGTATATCCCTGACTCAAACCTACGAGCAGTACTTC; CDR3 protein: CASSISLTQTYEQYF
D gene: -; V gene: TRBV6-5; clone size: -; J gene: TRBJ1-2; CDR3 DNA: TGTGCCAGCCGCCCGGGAGGTGCTTCTGGCTACACCTTC; CDR3 protein: CASRPGGASGYTF
D gene: -; V gene: TRBV7-2; clone size: medium-sized; J gene: TRBJ2-5; CDR3 DNA: TGTGCCAGCAGCCGTCCGGTAACAGAGACCCAGTACTTC; CDR3 protein: CASSRPVTETQYF
D gene: -; V gene: TRBV9; clone size: -; J gene: TRBJ2-3; CDR3 DNA: TGTGCCAGCAGCCTAGCCTCAGGGATCGGGGATACGCAGTATTTT; CDR3 protein: CASSLASGIGDTQYF
D gene: -; V gene: TRBV28; clone size: -; J gene: TRBJ2-1; CDR3 DNA: TGTGCCAGCAGTCCTAGATACAATGAGCAGTTCTTC; CDR3 protein: CASSPRYNEQFF
D gene: -; V gene: TRBV19; clone size: -; J gene: TRBJ1-1; CDR3 DNA: TGTGCCAGTAGTGGGGGGCTTCTTGAAGCTTTCTTT; CDR3 protein: CASSGGLLEAFF
D gene: TRBD1; V gene: TRBV5-6; clone size: -; J gene: TRBJ2-1; CDR3 DNA: TGTGCCAGCAGCCGTTATAGGGGGCTCACCTACAATGAGCAGTTCTTC; CDR3 protein: CASSRYRGLTYNEQFF
D gene: -; V gene: TRBV5-8; clone size: -; J gene: TRBJ1-2; CDR3 DNA: TGTGCCAGCAGCACAGACAGCACCGGAGACTATGGCTACACCTTC; CDR3 protein: CASSTDSTGDYGYTF
D gene: TRBD2; V gene: TRBV5-1; clone size: -; J gene: TRBJ2-5; CDR3 DNA: TGCGCCAGCAGCTTGTCGGGGGGCCAAGAGACCCAGTACTTC; CDR3 protein: CASSLSGGQETQYF
D gene: -; V gene: TRBV19; clone size: -; J gene: TRBJ1-1; CDR3 DNA: TGTGCCAGTAGCCAACGTGGAGGGGGCACTGAAGCTTTCTTT; CDR3 protein: CASSQRGGGTEAFF
D gene: TRBD1; V gene: TRBV9; clone size: -; J gene: TRBJ1-3; CDR3 DNA: TGTGCCAGCAGCGTAGTAGGGAGGGGGCCTGGAAACACCATATATTTT; CDR3 protein: CASSVVGRGPGNTIYF
D gene: -; V gene: TRBV5-1; clone size: -; J gene: TRBJ1-1; CDR3 DNA: TGCGCCAGCAGTTCACAAATGAACACTGAAGCTTTCTTT; CDR3 protein: CASSSQMNTEAFF
D gene: -; V gene: TRBV2; clone size: -; J gene: TRBJ2-7; CDR3 DNA: TGTGCCAGCAGTGTGGGTGGGGGGAGCGACGAGCAGTACTTC; CDR3 protein: CASSVGGGSDEQYF
D gene: -; V gene: TRBV6-5; clone size: -; J gene: TRBJ2-7; CDR3 DNA: TGTGCCAGCAGTTACTCGAGCTTGGGTGGGTACGAGCAGTACTTC; CDR3 protein: CASSYSSLGGYEQYF
D gene: -; V gene: TRBV11-3; clone size: -; J gene: TRBJ2-1; CDR3 DNA: TGTGCCAGCAGCGCTCGACTAGGCCACAATGAGCAGTTCTTC; CDR3 protein: CASSARLGHNEQFF
D gene: -; V gene: TRBV19; clone size: -; J gene: TRBJ2-3; CDR3 DNA: TGTGCCAGTAGTATAGGGGGCTCCACAGATACGCAGTATTTT; CDR3 protein: CASSIGGSTDTQYF
D gene: -; V gene: TRBV5-4; clone size: -; J gene: TRBJ2-6; CDR3 DNA: TGTGCCAGCAGCTTGGCCGAATTATCTGGGGCCAACGTCCTGACTTTC; CDR3 protein: CASSLAELSGANVLTF
D gene: -; V gene: TRBV5-8; clone size: few; J gene: TRBJ2-1; CDR3 DNA: TGTGCCAGCAGCTTACAGCGTATGGATGAGCAGTTCTTC; CDR3 protein: CASSLQRMDEQFF
D gene: -; V gene: TRBV5-1; clone size: -; J gene: TRBJ2-7; CDR3 DNA: TGCGCCAGCAGGCGACGGGGGAGCTCCTACGAGCAGTACTTC; CDR3 protein: CASRRRGSSYEQYF
D gene: -; V gene: TRBV11-2; clone size: -; J gene: TRBJ2-3; CDR3 DNA: TGTGCCAGCAGCTTAGGGGGGCTCTCCGTCACAGATACGCAGTATTTT; CDR3 protein: CASSLGGLSVTDTQYF
D gene: -; V gene: TRBV5-1; clone size: -; J gene: TRBJ2-7; CDR3 DNA: TGCGCCAGCAGCTTGGAAAGCATGGCAGCCTACGAGCAGTACTTC; CDR3 protein: CASSLESMAAYEQYF
D gene: -; V gene: TRBV6-1; clone size: -; J gene: TRBJ2-2; CDR3 DNA: TGTGCCAGCAGTGAATTGGGCAGGGGGGCCGGGGAGCTGTTTTTT; CDR3 protein: CASSELGRGAGELFF
D gene: TRBD2; V gene: TRBV11-1; clone size: -; J gene: TRBJ2-1; CDR3 DNA: TGTGCCAGCAGTCTCGGGACTAGCGGGAGGAATGAGCAGTTCTTC; CDR3 protein: CASSLGTSGRNEQFF